This T cell receptor (beta chain) was sequenced for a study of blood T cell repertoires in COVID-19. Study details: The United States, Italy and Spain supplied acute and convalescent COVID-19 samples. Sample material is recorded as cDNA or gDNA derived from T cells, B-cell-depleted T cells, or PBMCs.

The sample holds one count of this clone. As originally analysed: Quantification of nucleated cells was approximated via reference gene primer amplification. Measured with immunoSEQ multiplex PCR; TCRdb has only the in-frame clones, and not every one. D and trimming were read from the DNA, whereas the V and J calls and clone size are those reported in that table. The table shows some 150,000 clones, with roughly 84% occurring only once. The CDR3 length is 14 residues. Per germline, CDR1 SGHNT and CDR2 YYREEE (reference sequence). With 7 bases clipped from V and 5 bases from J, the junction kept 10 bases outside the gene matches.

The clonotype originates from a human donor in a cohort sampled during active COVID-19. The chain employs TRBV5-4 and TRBJ2-5; TRBD2 matches at 8 bases. Material for sequencing was peripheral blood. In DNA, the CDR3 is TGTGCCAGCCGCCGTACCGGGAGGGAGGAGACCCAGTACTTC. It yields the protein CASRRTGREETQYF.